This TCR beta chain was retrieved from a study of cytomegalovirus exposure and HLA in healthy donors. The PCR had 60 Vbeta and 13 Jbeta primers. The table came from immunoSEQ multiplex PCR; TCRdb's copy has only in-frame clones and leaves some out. The table has some 180,000 clones, roughly four fifths seen once. Of note for this clone: Its specificity is not known.

The study, taken as a whole, reports: Among TCR beta chains of equal frequency, HLA-associated ones were more clonally expanded in a later analysis. The likely explanation for a cluster of highly shared sequence variants was sequencing artifact. In an earlier analysis, productive rearrangement rates for most beta V segments clustered near 87% or 30%.

This TCR was recovered from a man between 18 and 29 years old in good health and CMV-seronegative. The sample comprised PBMCs.

The CDR3 nucleotides read TGTGCCAGCAGCGTAGAAGGGAGAGTGGACGGCCTTTTCTATGGCTACACCTTC. Residues: CASSVEGRVDGLFYGYTF. This chain joins TRBV9 and TRBJ1-2; D is uncertain. Germline CDR1 is SGDLS and CDR2 is YYNGEE. The CDR3 totals 18 residues. Trimming took off 0 bases at V and 4 bases at J, with 22 bases between the two ends.